This T cell receptor (beta chain) was retrieved from a study of T cell repertoires in ileal Crohn's disease. Roughly 0.55 micrograms of biopsy DNA per sample underwent TCRB immunosequencing. TCRdb's copy holds only in-frame clones and misses some; the assay was immunoSEQ multiplex PCR. The repertoire consists of approximately 29,000 clones, with around 80% occurring once and the leading ten covering roughly 5.7%. As concerns this clone: Its antigen is unknown.

Germline V gives CDR1 SGHVS, CDR2 FNYEAQ. The CDR3 covers 15 residues. Trimming cost V 1 base and J 5 bases, with 15 bases left between them. Overall study results and limits: Clonal expansions were more frequent in active smokers than non-smokers at surgery. Endoscopic recurrence occurred in every patient whose clonality exceeded 26.8%. Compared with CD4 T cells, sorted CD8 cells carried more expanded clones.

The sequenced material came from ileal tissue. This clonotype was sampled from an adult with Crohn's disease. The rearrangement links TRBV7-6 to TRBJ2-7, with D perhaps TRBD1 (5 bases). The CDR3 reads CASSLGLDSGNEQYF. CDR3 sequence (DNA): TGTGCCAGCAGCTTAGGCCTCGACAGTGGGAACGAGCAGTACTTC. The entire variable domain, with the rest obtained from reference TRBV7-6 and TRBJ2-7, is as follows: GAGVSQSPRYKVTKRGQDVALRCDPISGHVSLYWYRQALGQGPEFLTYFNYEAQQDKSGLPNDRFSAERPEGSISTLTIQRTEQRDSAMYRCASSLGLDSGNEQYFGPGTRLTVT.